A selection of T cell receptor beta chains follows, all from one sample in a study of vaccination effects on CD4 cells after COVID-19. Here immunoSEQ multiplex PCR was the method, and the copy in TCRdb shows in-frame clones only, minus some. Altogether roughly 71,000 clones are present, 76% being singletons, with the ten largest covering 0.8% to 1%. These receptors have no identified antigens. The sequences come from CD4+ T cells from PBMCs cultured with HCoV-OC43 spike peptides, collected after COVID-19 vaccination. Every receptor here comes from a human donor who received a COVID-19 vaccine. Both conserved end residues are part of each CDR3. A D gene is named only where the DNA matches it firmly. Clone sizes are given selectively: once, few, many, or a class where the clone is expanded.

15,.,.,TRBV25-1,CASSEYGTVHYGYTF
14,.,.,TRBV6-5,CASFKAGGRSGYTF
17,TRBD1,.,TRBV7-9,CASSLRDRGRTNEKLFF
12,.,.,TRBV7-3,CASSSPPGGYTF
15,TRBD1,few,TRBV9,CASSFWDSENSPLHF
15,.,.,TRBV5-4,CASSPGDANTGELFF
13,.,.,TRBV7-9,CASRATANTEAFF
13,.,few,TRBV27,CASSATLGSGYTF
15,.,few,TRBV21-1,CASSSWGGSTGELFF
14,.,.,TRBV3-1/TRBV3-2,CASSQGGGLEKLFF
14,TRBD1,.,TRBV19,CASSIGGTANEQFF
15,.,.,TRBV5-4,CASSLGSGVGNTIYF
14,.,few,TRBV28,CASSSAHPPYGYTF
15,.,.,TRBV30,CAWSRRPPLGNIQYF
15,.,few,TRBV6-5,CASTREQGLYSPLHF
13,.,.,TRBV2,CASKVTKDSPLHF
15,TRBD2,.,TRBV7-3,CASSLTGTIQETQYF
14,.,.,TRBV10-3,CAISESGFEGIQYF
14,.,.,TRBV28,CASWRGEPGETQYF
15,TRBD2,.,TRBV27,CASRLAGGPLNEQFF
14,.,.,TRBV19,CASTVTRFADTQYF
14,TRBD2,.,TRBV4-1,CASSHGTSEETQYF
15,TRBD1,.,TRBV5-1,CASSFSTGGRETQYF
16,.,few,TRBV10-1,CASKQQGHRDFNEQFF
13,.,.,TRBV14,CASKRAGTYTQYF
15,TRBD1,.,TRBV6-5,CASMIQGASTDTQYF
15,.,few,TRBV5-4,CASSLGGAVTGELFF
12,.,.,TRBV6-2/TRBV6-3,CASSYGGTEAFF
17,.,.,TRBV7-6,CASSSGPGSASYNEQFF
14,.,.,TRBV2,CASSEGGGRETQYF
14,.,.,TRBV19,CASSRGLNTDTQYF
17,.,.,TRBV4-1,CASSQVLFGTGNEKLFF
13,.,.,TRBV7-2,CASSLSRSEKLFF
14,.,.,TRBV30,CAWSPGQFNQPQHF
14,.,once,TRBV4-3,CASSQVGGDEKLFF
14,.,.,TRBV28,CASSHRRGAGELFF
13,.,.,TRBV6-6,CASTEVNGAGYTF
16,TRBD1,.,TRBV7-2,CASSFQDRALRSPQHF
15,TRBD2,few,TRBV14,CASSQEYGTSNEQFF
14,.,.,TRBV7-2,CASSGQFSNQPQHF